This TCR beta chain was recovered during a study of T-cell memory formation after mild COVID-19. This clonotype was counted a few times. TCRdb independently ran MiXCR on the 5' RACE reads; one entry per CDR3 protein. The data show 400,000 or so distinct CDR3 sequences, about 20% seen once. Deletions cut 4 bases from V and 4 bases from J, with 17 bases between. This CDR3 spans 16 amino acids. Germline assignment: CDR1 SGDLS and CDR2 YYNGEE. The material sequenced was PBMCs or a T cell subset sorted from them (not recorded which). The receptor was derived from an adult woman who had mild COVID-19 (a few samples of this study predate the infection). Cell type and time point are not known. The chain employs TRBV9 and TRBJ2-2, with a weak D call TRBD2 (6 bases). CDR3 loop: CASSTQVLAPTGELFF. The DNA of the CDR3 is TGTGCCAGCAGCACTCAAGTACTAGCTCCCACCGGGGAGCTGTTTTTT.